This TCR beta chain was captured in a study of CD8+CD57+ T cells in acquired aplastic anemia. Across the whole study: An average of about 10.8 million reads for CD4+ cells was obtained from healthy donors. Whole-study findings and limits: Patients were compared with controls for CD8+ Simpson's diversity, and no significant difference emerged. Patients and controls shared under 35 CD8+ CDR3 sequences, highly expressed in patients.

Using genomic DNA as the template, TCR beta VDJ and CDR3 profiling was carried out. TCRdb reprocessed the reads with MiXCR, giving one entry per CDR3 protein. The sample records about 170,000 distinct CDR3 sequences, about 60% being singletons. Comments on this clonotype: Its cognate antigen is unknown.

V was trimmed by 2 bases and J by 0 bases, leaving 13 bases between them. Looked up from germline, CDR1 is SQVTM and CDR2 is ANQGSEA. The CDR3 is 15 amino acids. The chain has TRBV29-1 and TRBJ2-5; a possible D gene is TRBD2 (6 bases). The sequence was obtained from a human donor in good health. Sequencing was done on a sample of sorted CD4+, CD8+, or CD8+CD57+ T cells (not recorded which) from PBMCs. The DNA for the CDR3 is TGCAGCGTTGAACCGGGAGCAGAGTACCAAGAGACCCAGTACTTC. This translates into CSVEPGAEYQETQYF.